This T cell receptor beta chain comes out of a study of molecular identifiers for immune sequencing clone quantification. Turning to the study itself: Replicate RNA from roughly 18,000 or 92,000 naive CD8 T cells formed five aliquots; four were sequenced.

The V gene end was trimmed by 2 bases and the J gene end by 2 bases; junction bases not matched to a gene: 6. The CDR3 length is 16 residues. Germline assignment: CDR1 MNHEY and CDR2 SMNVEV (reference sequence). Previously described methods and listed TCR primers were employed for the bulk TCR libraries. TCRdb re-derived calls from the PCR reads in MiXCR, one entry per CDR3 protein. The sample has about 630,000 distinct CDR3 sequences; less than 30% are singletons. Study-wide findings and caveats: Highly expanded clone sizes could be underestimated by identical TCR molecules sharing a barcode.

Remarks on this clonotype: Its antigen is as yet unknown.

The receptor comes from a human donor in good health. Some libraries in this study had Jurkat cell RNA spiked in. The sample taken for sequencing was naive CD8+ T cells from blood, with Jurkat cell RNA spiked in. As for subset: FACS-sorted CD8+CD4-CCR7+CD45RA+ naive T cells. The chain links TRBV27 to TRBJ2-3, with 8 bases that match TRBD2. CDR3 sequence: CASSLTGTSVTDTQYF. The CDR3 DNA is TGTGCCAGCAGTTTAACCGGGACTAGTGTCACAGATACGCAGTATTTT.